These T cell receptor beta chains were read from a single sample in a study of blood T cell repertoires in COVID-19. Measured with immunoSEQ multiplex PCR; TCRdb has only the in-frame clones, and not every one. The sample holds about 130,000 clones; approximately 90% are singletons and the top ten take approximately 1.1%. The sequenced sample consisted of peripheral blood. The receptors here all came from a woman at least 80 years old with acute or convalescent COVID-19. Each CDR3 is given with its conserved first and last residue. The D gene is left open where the match is weak. Rows give clone size only sometimes, using once, few, many, or a class for an expanded clone.

TRBV13	NA	NA	TRBJ2-2	CASSSNTGELFF	TGTGCCAGCAGCTCTAATACCGGGGAGCTGTTTTTT
TRBV9	NA	NA	TRBJ2-1	CASSVAPGLYNEQFF	TGTGCCAGCAGCGTAGCCCCAGGGTTATACAATGAGCAGTTCTTC
TRBV6-5	TRBD2	NA	TRBJ2-1	CASSYSLAAYNEQFF	TGTGCCAGCAGTTACTCTCTAGCGGCCTACAATGAGCAGTTCTTC
TRBV18	NA	NA	TRBJ2-5	CASMMGLLETQYF	TGTGCCAGCATGATGGGCCTGCTTGAGACCCAGTACTTC
TRBV10-1	NA	few	TRBJ1-2	CASSPALSGGYTF	TGCGCCAGCAGTCCAGCGCTTTCCGGCGGCTACACCTTC
TRBV4-1	TRBD2	NA	TRBJ2-2	CASSQEREGTGELFF	TGCGCCAGCAGCCAAGAACGGGAGGGCACCGGGGAGCTGTTTTTT
TRBV7-9	TRBD2	few	TRBJ2-2	CASSLQRGTGELFF	TGTGCCAGCAGCCTTCAGCGGGGCACCGGGGAGCTGTTTTTT
TRBV19	NA	NA	TRBJ1-1	CASLTLSGAWEAFF	TGTGCCAGCCTAACGCTGAGCGGGGCGTGGGAAGCTTTCTTT
TRBV29-1	NA	NA	TRBJ1-1	CSVTRGTEAFF	TGCAGCGTCACCCGCGGCACTGAAGCTTTCTTT
TRBV18	NA	NA	TRBJ1-5	CASSPSSNQPQHF	TGTGCCAGCTCACCCTCTAGCAATCAGCCCCAGCATTTT
TRBV28	NA	NA	TRBJ2-7	CASSHGSQSTYEQYF	TGTGCCAGCAGCCACGGGTCCCAGAGTACCTACGAGCAGTACTTC
TRBV12-3/TRBV12-4	NA	NA	TRBJ2-3	CASGLDTDTQYF	TGTGCCAGCGGCCTAGACACAGATACGCAGTATTTT
TRBV3-1/TRBV3-2	TRBD2	once	TRBJ2-1	CASSQTSGAYNEQFF	TGTGCCAGCAGCCAGACTAGCGGAGCCTACAATGAGCAGTTCTTC
TRBV5-1	NA	NA	TRBJ2-2	CASSLGQIGELFF	TGCGCCAGCAGCTTGGGACAGATCGGGGAGCTGTTTTTT
TRBV5-1	TRBD2	NA	TRBJ2-1	CASSLGGGSSYNEQFF	TGCGCCAGCAGCTTGGGAGGCGGGAGCTCCTACAATGAGCAGTTCTTC
TRBV4-1	NA	NA	TRBJ1-3	CASSQEVTVSGTIYF	TGCGCCAGCAGCCAAGAGGTGACAGTTTCGGGCACCATATATTTT
TRBV19	TRBD1	NA	TRBJ2-4	CASSTGQIRLAKNIQYF	TGTGCCAGTAGTACGGGACAGATAAGGCTAGCCAAAAACATTCAGTACTTC
TRBV13	NA	NA	TRBJ2-4	CASSLRTQPSMDIQYF	TGTGCCAGCAGCTTACGGACTCAACCTAGTATGGACATTCAGTACTTC
TRBV7-8	TRBD2	NA	TRBJ2-3	CASSPGTSGRWATSTDTQYF	TGTGCCAGCAGCCCGGGGACTAGCGGGAGGTGGGCTACTAGCACAGATACGCAGTATTTT
TRBV7-3	NA	NA	TRBJ2-2	CASSSTGPRTDTGELFF	TGTGCCAGCAGCTCGACAGGTCCCCGAACGGACACCGGGGAGCTGTTTTTT
TRBV4-3	TRBD1	NA	TRBJ1-6	CASSQLAGTGENSPLHF	TGCGCCAGCAGCCAACTGGCTGGGACAGGAGAGAATTCACCCCTCCACTTT
TRBV18	TRBD1	NA	TRBJ1-5	CASSRDSNQPQHF	TGTGCCAGCTCACGGGACAGTAATCAGCCCCAGCATTTT
TRBV4-2	TRBD2	NA	TRBJ2-7	CASSQVWTGSLTSGRANEQYF	TGTGCCAGCAGCCAAGTCTGGACAGGGAGCTTGACTAGCGGGAGGGCTAATGAGCAGTACTTC
TRBV2	NA	NA	TRBJ2-5	CASSPPGLVRETQYF	TGTGCCAGCAGCCCCCCAGGACTCGTAAGAGAGACCCAGTACTTC
TRBV3-1/TRBV3-2	TRBD2	NA	TRBJ2-3	CASSQSRTSGIAYTQYF	TGTGCCAGCAGCCAATCCCGGACTAGCGGGATTGCATATACGCAGTATTTT
TRBV5-1	NA	NA	TRBJ2-2	CASSPQGGELFF	TGCGCCAGCAGCCCCCAGGGTGGGGAGCTGTTTTTT
TRBV18	NA	NA	TRBJ1-4	CASSNRVGEKLFF	TGTGCCAGCTCCAACAGGGTCGGGGAAAAACTGTTTTTT
TRBV4-1	TRBD2	NA	TRBJ2-7	CASSHRLAMYDEQYF	TGCGCCAGCAGCCACCGACTAGCGATGTACGACGAGCAGTACTTC
TRBV4-3	TRBD2	NA	TRBJ2-3	CASSQDERGARTQYF	TGCGCCAGCAGCCAAGACGAGCGGGGGGCCAGAACGCAGTATTTT
TRBV4-1	TRBD1	NA	TRBJ2-2	CASSLGQGDTGELFF	TGCGCCAGCAGCCTCGGACAGGGGGACACCGGGGAGCTGTTTTTT
TRBV6-5	NA	NA	TRBJ2-7	CASRELGTYEQYF	TGTGCCAGCAGGGAGCTAGGAACCTACGAGCAGTACTTC
TRBV3-1/TRBV3-2	TRBD1	NA	TRBJ1-5	CASSSGQVNQPQHF	TGTGCCAGCAGCTCGGGACAGGTCAATCAGCCCCAGCATTTT
TRBV2	TRBD2	NA	TRBJ2-1	CASLTGEGNEQFF	TGTGCCAGTTTGACGGGGGAGGGAAATGAGCAGTTCTTC
TRBV24-1	NA	NA	TRBJ2-1	CATGETRTLGNEQFF	TGTGCCACCGGGGAAACTAGGACCCTGGGTAATGAGCAGTTCTTC
TRBV12-3/TRBV12-4	TRBD1	NA	TRBJ1-1	CASTIKQGAEAFF	TGTGCCAGCACCATAAAACAGGGGGCTGAAGCTTTCTTT
TRBV9	TRBD1	NA	TRBJ2-5	CASSTGTGGETQYF	TGTGCCAGCAGCACCGGGACAGGGGGAGAGACCCAGTACTTC
TRBV10-3	NA	few	TRBJ1-6	CAITTRDSNSPLHF	TGTGCCATCACAACCAGAGACAGTAATTCACCCCTCCACTTT
TRBV7-2	NA	NA	TRBJ1-3	CASSSTSGSGNTIYF	TGTGCCAGCAGCTCCACCTCCGGCTCTGGAAACACCATATATTTT
TRBV4-2	TRBD2	once	TRBJ2-3	CASSQPTSGGSTDTQYF	TGTGCCAGCAGCCAACCAACTAGCGGGGGGTCCACAGATACGCAGTATTTT
TRBV5-1	TRBD1	NA	TRBJ1-1	CASSLHDRVAVVATEAFF	TGCGCCAGCAGCTTGCACGACAGGGTCGCGGTCGTGGCCACTGAAGCTTTCTTT
TRBV27	NA	NA	TRBJ1-5	CASSLAGDSNQPQHF	TGTGCCAGCAGTTTAGCAGGGGATAGCAATCAGCCCCAGCATTTT
TRBV12-5	NA	NA	TRBJ2-6	CASGWRATIFSGANVLTF	TGTGCTAGTGGTTGGAGAGCCACGATCTTCTCTGGGGCCAACGTCCTGACTTTC
TRBV12-5	NA	NA	TRBJ1-4	CASGPGTFVSTEKLFF	TGTGCTAGTGGTCCCGGGACATTTGTTAGCACTGAAAAACTGTTTTTT
TRBV10-3	NA	NA	TRBJ1-1	CAISAGRGNTEAFF	TGTGCCATCAGTGCTGGGAGAGGGAACACTGAAGCTTTCTTT
TRBV5-1	NA	NA	TRBJ1-5	CASSFSGGHQPQHF	TGCGCCAGCAGCTTTTCGGGGGGCCATCAGCCCCAGCATTTT
TRBV15	TRBD2	NA	TRBJ2-1	CATSSQTSGKQFF	TGTGCCACCAGCAGCCAGACTAGCGGAAAGCAGTTCTTC